This T cell receptor (beta chain) was recorded in a study of shared clonotypes between healthy human individuals (dated by TCRdb to 2018 to 2020). With respect to the entire study: The cohort comprised a couple of women and a few men aged 18 to 49 years. For each donor, CD4 naive and CD4 memory were each run on three plates, CD8 naive on two plates, and CD8 memory on one plate. Blood TCR repertoires of about five healthy adults were deeply sequenced to estimate repertoire size and the extent of clonotype sharing between individuals. To increase sequencing depth and limit assay-specific biases, TCR repertoire library preparation and sequencing were carried out by different laboratories using diverse techniques. Leukapheresis yielded between about 0.9 and 10 billion PBMCs per donor. Study-wide conclusions, independent of this receptor: Even with the large sequencing depth, rarefaction of the sorted-subset datasets indicated that sequencing was incomplete. The genetic and exposure-history diversity represented was limited by the small number of donors. Across a few donors, around 5.4% of naive CD4, around 3.3% of naive CD8, about 2.3% of memory CD4, and under 0.45% of memory CD8 clonotypes were shared. Based on pairwise subsampling, the degree of clonotype sharing among donors was expected to be affected by sequencing depth. Sampling was restricted to blood, and TCR repertoires in tissue are likely to differ from TCR repertoires in blood. Higher generation probabilities were observed for clonotypes shared by all four sorted-subset donors than for non-shared clonotypes. Estimated clonotype richness was generally larger for naive than for memory subsets.

This clone was detected only a few times. No cognate antigen has been identified for it. Base quality data are lacking; no much larger clone is found one base away. The same CDR3 arises from other DNA sequences in this sample as well. For the CD8 naive samples, CD45RO-negative cells were positively selected for CCR7, yielding a CD45RA+CCR7+ population from which TemRA cells were excluded. Donors were healthy HIV-negative adults with no recently reported acute infections or vaccinations. Every donor was a Caucasian adult living in Nashville, Tennessee, USA. After blood collection by leukapheresis, PBMCs were isolated using Ficoll-Histopaque density gradient centrifugation and then cryopreserved in the vapor phase of liquid nitrogen. Analytical flow cytometry was used to check the purity and quantity of each magnetically sorted T cell population. Genomic DNA was isolated from each sorted fraction and quantified by UV absorbance on a Nanodrop 2000c.

The germline V gene provides CDR1 MGHRA and CDR2 YSYEKL. The CDR3 measures 14 amino acids from cysteine to phenylalanine. Only CDR3 DNA remains: 42 bases, in frame from the first base. V is cut back by 4 bases and J by 2 bases, with 5 bases in the junction unmatched. Using the deep immunoSEQ assay, multiplex PCR amplified TCR CDR3 regions from genomic DNA. Extracted genomic DNA from each cell subset was distributed evenly across all wells of several immunoSEQ 96-well plates, and each plate was treated as a replicate. For sorted subsets, each replicate PCR was loaded with approximately 0.2 ug genomic DNA, equivalent to about 30,000 T cell genomes. Purified libraries were measured with a Qubit 3.0 fluorometer, size-checked on a Bioanalyzer 2100, and measured again with the KAPA Library Quantification kit. Every immunoSEQ 96-well plate was sequenced on a dedicated single-read 150-cycle Illumina NextSeq 550 flow cell. The paper's data handling went like this. Because only junctional sequences without quality scores were contained in the immunoSEQ output, filtering matching that applied to full-length reads could not be performed. Sequences were annotated with PyIR, a Python wrapper for IgBLAST v1.9, using IMGT germline references to assign V/J genes and CDR3. Any read was removed if the V/J assignment was weak (E-value above 1e-6), the CDR3 was missing, or the read contained stop codons, out-of-frame junctions, or ambiguous translated residues. V3J clonotypes were defined as sequences sharing the same inferred V gene, J gene, and CDR3 amino acid sequence. Percentage overlap between repertoires was computed as shared unique clonotypes divided by the size of the smaller repertoire. Three approaches were used to assess repertoire richness: RTK rarefaction, the Chao1 estimator, and Recon v2.1 estimates of unobserved clonotypes. OLGA was used to compute generation probabilities for all TCRbeta clonotypes that the gDNA method yielded from a handful of donors. TCRdb mirrors the immuneACCESS table, restricted to in-frame sequences. Some clones are absent from its copies; in checked studies, under half trace to an unresolved V gene, and the reason for the others is unknown. For V, J and clone size, that table is used; D and trimming come from the DNA. In all, the sample holds millions of clones, and about 94% of those were seen once. 1% to 1.3% of the sample is taken by the ten largest.

The sequence joins TRBV4-1 to TRBJ2-7, with 7 junctional bases fitting TRBD1. This receptor was identified in a man aged 18 to 30 in good health. Sequencing input: naive CD8+ T cells sorted from blood. This sample's cell subset or site label indicates: CD45RA+CCR7+. Here is the DNA: TGCGCCAGCAGCCCCCGGGACAGCACCTACGAGCAGTACTTC. Translated, it reads CASSPRDSTYEQYF.